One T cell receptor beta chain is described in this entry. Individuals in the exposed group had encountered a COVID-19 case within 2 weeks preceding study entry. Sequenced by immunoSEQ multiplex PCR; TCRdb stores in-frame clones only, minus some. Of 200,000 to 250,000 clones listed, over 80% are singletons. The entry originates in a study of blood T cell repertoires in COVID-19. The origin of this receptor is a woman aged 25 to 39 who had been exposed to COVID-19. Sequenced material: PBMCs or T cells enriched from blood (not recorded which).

CDR3 coding DNA: TGTGCCAGTAGTTCTACAGGGGAGGACTATGGCTACACCTTC. As protein: CASSSTGEDYGYTF. This chain joins TRBV19 and TRBJ1-2, with TRBD1 matching 7 bases. This CDR3 contains 14 residues. From germline, CDR1 is LNHDA and CDR2 SQIVND (reference sequence). V gave up 5 bases and J gave up 3 bases; unmatched junction bases: 6.